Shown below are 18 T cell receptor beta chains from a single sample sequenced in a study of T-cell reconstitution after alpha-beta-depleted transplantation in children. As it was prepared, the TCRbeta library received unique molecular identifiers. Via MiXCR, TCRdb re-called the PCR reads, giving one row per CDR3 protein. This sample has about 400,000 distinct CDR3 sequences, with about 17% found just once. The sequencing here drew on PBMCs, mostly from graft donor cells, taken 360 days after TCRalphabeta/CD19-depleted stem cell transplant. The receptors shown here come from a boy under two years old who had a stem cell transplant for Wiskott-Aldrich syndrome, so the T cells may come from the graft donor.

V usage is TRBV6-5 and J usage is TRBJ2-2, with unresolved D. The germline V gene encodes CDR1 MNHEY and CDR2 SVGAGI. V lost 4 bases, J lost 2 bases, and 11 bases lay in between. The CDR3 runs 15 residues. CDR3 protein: CASSLLKTNTGELFF. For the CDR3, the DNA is TGTGCCAGCAGTTTACTCAAGACCAACACCGGGGAGCTGTTTTTT.

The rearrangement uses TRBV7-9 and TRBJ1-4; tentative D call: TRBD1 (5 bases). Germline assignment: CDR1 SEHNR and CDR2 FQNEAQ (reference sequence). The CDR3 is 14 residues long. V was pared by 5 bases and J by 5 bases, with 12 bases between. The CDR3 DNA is TGTGCCAGCAGCCTGGGACGCCAAAATGAAAAACTGTTTTTT. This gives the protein CASSLGRQNEKLFF.

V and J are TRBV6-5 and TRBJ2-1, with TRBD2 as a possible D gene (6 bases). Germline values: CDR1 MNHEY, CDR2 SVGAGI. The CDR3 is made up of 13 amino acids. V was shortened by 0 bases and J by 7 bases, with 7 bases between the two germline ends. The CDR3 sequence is CASSYSRGNEQFF. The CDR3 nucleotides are TGTGCCAGCAGTTACTCGCGGGGTAATGAGCAGTTCTTC.

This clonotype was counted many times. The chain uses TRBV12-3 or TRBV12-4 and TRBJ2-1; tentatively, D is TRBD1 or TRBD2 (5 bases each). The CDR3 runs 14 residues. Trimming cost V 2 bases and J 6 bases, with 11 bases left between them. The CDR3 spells CASSLMGRLNEQFF. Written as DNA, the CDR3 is TGTGCCAGCAGTTTAATGGGACGGCTCAATGAGCAGTTCTTC.

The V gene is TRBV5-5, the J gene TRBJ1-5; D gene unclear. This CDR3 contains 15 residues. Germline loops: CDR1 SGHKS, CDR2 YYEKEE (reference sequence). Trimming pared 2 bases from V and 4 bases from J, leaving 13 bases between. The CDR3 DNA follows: TGTGCCAGCAGCTTCGCTGTGACATCTAATCAGCCCCAGCATTTT. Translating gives CASSFAVTSNQPQHF.

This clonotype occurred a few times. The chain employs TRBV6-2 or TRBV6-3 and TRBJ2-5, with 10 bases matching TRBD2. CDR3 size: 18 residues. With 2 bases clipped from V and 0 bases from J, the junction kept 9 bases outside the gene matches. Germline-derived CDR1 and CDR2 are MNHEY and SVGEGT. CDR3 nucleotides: TGTGCCAGCAGTTACGAAGAAGCTAGCGGGAGACACCAAGAGACCCAGTACTTC. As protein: CASSYEEASGRHQETQYF.

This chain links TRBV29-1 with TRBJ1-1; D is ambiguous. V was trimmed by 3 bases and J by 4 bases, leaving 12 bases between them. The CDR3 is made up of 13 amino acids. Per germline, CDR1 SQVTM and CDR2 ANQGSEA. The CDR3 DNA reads TGCAGCGTTGACAATCTTCTGGTCACTGAAGCTTTCTTT. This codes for CSVDNLLVTEAFF.

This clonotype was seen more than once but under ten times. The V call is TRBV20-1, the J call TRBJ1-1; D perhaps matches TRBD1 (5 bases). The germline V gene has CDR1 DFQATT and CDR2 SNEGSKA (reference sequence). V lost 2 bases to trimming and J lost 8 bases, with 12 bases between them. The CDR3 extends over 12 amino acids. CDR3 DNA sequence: TGCAGTGCTAGACAGGGAATAAACGAAGCTTTCTTT. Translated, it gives CSARQGINEAFF.

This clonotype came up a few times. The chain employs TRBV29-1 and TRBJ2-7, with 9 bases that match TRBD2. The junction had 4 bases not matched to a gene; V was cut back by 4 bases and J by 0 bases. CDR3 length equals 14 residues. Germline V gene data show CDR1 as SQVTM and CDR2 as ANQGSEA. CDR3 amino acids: CSVAGGRASYEQYF. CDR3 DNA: TGCAGCGTTGCGGGCGGGAGGGCCTCCTACGAGCAGTACTTC.

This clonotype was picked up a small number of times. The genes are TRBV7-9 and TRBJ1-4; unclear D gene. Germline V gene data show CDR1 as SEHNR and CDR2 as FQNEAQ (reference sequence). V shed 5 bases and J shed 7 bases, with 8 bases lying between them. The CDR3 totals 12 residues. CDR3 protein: CASSGGGEKLFF. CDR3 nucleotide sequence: TGTGCCAGCAGCGGAGGTGGTGAAAAACTGTTTTTT.

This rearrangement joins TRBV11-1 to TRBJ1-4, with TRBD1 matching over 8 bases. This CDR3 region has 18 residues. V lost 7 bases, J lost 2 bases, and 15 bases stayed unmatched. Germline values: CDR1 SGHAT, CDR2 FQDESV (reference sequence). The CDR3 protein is CASTSFDRGGGTNEKLFF. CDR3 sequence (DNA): TGTGCCAGCACCTCCTTTGACAGGGGAGGGGGGACTAATGAAAAACTGTTTTTT.

The CDR3 spells CSASGVGGNLQETQYF. The CDR3 region has the DNA TGCAGTGCTAGTGGGGTTGGGGGAAACCTCCAAGAGACCCAGTACTTC. V is TRBV20-1 and J is TRBJ2-5; D assignment may be TRBD1 or TRBD2 (5 bases each). The V end lost 3 bases, the J end lost 1 base, and 18 bases lay between the germline ends. The length of the CDR3 is 16 residues. The germline gives CDR1 DFQATT, CDR2 SNEGSKA (reference sequence).

The CDR3 loop is CASSFPSATSGGVLYEQYF. As DNA, the CDR3 is TGTGCCAGCAGCTTCCCCTCCGCTACTAGCGGGGGCGTTCTATACGAGCAGTACTTC. The chain joins TRBV7-9 to TRBJ2-7; 11 bases map to TRBD2. Germline loops: CDR1 SEHNR, CDR2 FQNEAQ (reference sequence). The CDR3 sequence is 19 residues long. Unmatched junction bases numbered 17, after V lost 3 bases and J lost 4 bases. Variable domain in full (rest from reference TRBV7-9 and TRBJ2-7): DTGVSQNPRHKITKRGQNVTFRCDPISEHNRLYWYRQTLGQGPEFLTYFQNEAQLEKSRLLSDRFSAERPKGSFSTLEIQRTEQGDSAMYLCASSFPSATSGGVLYEQYFGPGTRLTVT.

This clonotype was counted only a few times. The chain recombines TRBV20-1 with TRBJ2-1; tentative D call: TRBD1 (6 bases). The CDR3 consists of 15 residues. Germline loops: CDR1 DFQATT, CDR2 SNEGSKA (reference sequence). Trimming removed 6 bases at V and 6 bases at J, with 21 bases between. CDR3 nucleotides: TGCAGTGCGCGGTCAGGGGTTGGGATGAGCAATGAGCAGTTCTTC. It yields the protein CSARSGVGMSNEQFF.

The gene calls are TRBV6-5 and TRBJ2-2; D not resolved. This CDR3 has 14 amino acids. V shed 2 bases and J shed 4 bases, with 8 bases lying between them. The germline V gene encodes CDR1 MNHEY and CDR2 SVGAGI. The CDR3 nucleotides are TGTGCCAGCAGTTACGGGCAGTTCACCGGGGAGCTGTTTTTT. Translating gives CASSYGQFTGELFF.

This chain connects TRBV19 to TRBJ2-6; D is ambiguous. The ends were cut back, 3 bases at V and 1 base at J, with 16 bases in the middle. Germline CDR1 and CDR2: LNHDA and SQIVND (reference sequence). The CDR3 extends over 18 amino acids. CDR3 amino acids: CASSISGGRISGANVLTF. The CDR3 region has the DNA TGTGCCAGTAGTATTTCCGGCGGAAGGATTTCTGGGGCCAACGTCCTGACTTTC.

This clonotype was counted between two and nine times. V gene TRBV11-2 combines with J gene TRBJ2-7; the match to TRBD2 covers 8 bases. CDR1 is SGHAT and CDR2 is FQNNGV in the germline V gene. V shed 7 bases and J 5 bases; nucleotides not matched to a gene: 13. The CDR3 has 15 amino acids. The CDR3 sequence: CASTVLTGGLNEQYF. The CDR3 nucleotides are TGTGCCAGCACTGTCTTAACGGGGGGGCTGAACGAGCAGTACTTC. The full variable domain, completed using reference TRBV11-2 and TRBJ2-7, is EAGVAQSPRYKIIEKRQSVAFWCNPISGHATLYWYQQILGQGPKLLIQFQNNGVVDDSQLPKDRFSAERLKGVDSTLKIQPAKLEDSAVYLCASTVLTGGLNEQYFGPGTRLTVT.

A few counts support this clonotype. The CDR3 sequence is CSAKSAGGPSYNEQFF. CDR3 coding DNA: TGCAGTGCTAAGAGCGCGGGAGGGCCCTCCTACAATGAGCAGTTCTTC. V and J are TRBV20-1 and TRBJ2-1; TRBD2 aligns across 9 bases. The CDR3 extends over 16 amino acids. Germline CDR1 reads DFQATT; CDR2 reads SNEGSKA (reference sequence). J lost 0 bases, V lost 4 bases, and 7 bases had no gene match.